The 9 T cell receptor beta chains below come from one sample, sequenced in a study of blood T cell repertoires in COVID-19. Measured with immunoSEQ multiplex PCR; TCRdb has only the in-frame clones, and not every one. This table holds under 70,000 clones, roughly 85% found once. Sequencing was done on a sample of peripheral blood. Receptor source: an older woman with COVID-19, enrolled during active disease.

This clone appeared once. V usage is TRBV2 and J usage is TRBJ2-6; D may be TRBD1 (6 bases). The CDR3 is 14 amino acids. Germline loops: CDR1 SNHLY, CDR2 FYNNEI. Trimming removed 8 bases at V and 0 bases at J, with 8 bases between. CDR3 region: CASQTGSGANVLTF. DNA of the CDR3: TGTGCCAGCCAGACAGGCTCTGGGGCCAACGTCCTGACTTTC.

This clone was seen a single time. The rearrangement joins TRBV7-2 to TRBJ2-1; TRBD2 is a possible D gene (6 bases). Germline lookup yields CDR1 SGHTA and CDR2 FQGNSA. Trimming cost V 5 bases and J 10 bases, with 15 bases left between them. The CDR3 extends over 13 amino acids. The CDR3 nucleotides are TGTGCCAGCAGCGTTAGAAGCGGGTGGGAGCAGTTCTTC. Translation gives CASSVRSGWEQFF.

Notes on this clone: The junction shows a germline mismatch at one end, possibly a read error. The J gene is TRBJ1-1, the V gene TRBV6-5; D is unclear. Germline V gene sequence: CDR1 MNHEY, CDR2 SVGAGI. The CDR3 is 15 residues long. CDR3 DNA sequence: TGTGCCGCAGCTGCCGGAGGCGCAATGAAGACTGAAGCTTTCTTT. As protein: CAAAAGGAMKTEAFF.

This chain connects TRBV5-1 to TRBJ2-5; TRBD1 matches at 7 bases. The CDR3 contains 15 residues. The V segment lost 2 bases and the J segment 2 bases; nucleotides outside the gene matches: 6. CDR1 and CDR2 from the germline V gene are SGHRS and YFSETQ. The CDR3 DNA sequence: TGCGCCAGCAGCTTTTGGGGACAGCAACAAGAGACCCAGTACTTC. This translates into CASSFWGQQQETQYF.

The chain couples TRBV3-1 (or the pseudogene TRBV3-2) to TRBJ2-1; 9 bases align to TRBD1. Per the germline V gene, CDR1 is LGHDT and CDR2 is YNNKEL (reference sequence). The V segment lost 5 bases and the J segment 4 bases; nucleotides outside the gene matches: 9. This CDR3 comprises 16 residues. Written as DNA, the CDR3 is TGTGCCAGCAGCGCAACCGGGACAGGGACTTACAATGAGCAGTTCTTC. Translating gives CASSATGTGTYNEQFF.

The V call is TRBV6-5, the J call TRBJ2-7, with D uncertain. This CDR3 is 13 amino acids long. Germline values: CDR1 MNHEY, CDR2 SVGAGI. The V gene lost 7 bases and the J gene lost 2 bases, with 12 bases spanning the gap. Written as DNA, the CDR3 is TGTGCCAGCATGCTACCTCTGACCTACGAGCAGTACTTC. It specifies CASMLPLTYEQYF.

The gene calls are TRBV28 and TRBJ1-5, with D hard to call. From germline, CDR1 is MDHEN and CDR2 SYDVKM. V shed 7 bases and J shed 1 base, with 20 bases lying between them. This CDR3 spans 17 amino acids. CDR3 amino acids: CASNPGTASWSNQPQHF. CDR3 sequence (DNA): TGTGCCAGCAATCCAGGTACAGCCTCATGGAGCAATCAGCCCCAGCATTTT.

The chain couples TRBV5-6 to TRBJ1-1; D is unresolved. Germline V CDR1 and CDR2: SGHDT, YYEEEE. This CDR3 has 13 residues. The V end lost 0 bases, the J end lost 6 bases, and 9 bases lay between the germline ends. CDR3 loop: CASSLASWPEAFF. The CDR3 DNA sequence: TGTGCCAGCAGCTTGGCCTCTTGGCCTGAAGCTTTCTTT.

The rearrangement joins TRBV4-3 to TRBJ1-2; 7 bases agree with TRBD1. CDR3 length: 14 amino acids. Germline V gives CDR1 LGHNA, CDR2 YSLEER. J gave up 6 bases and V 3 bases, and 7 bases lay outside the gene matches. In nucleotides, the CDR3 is TGCGCCAGCAGCCACCTTAGACAGGGCCATGGCTACACCTTC. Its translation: CASSHLRQGHGYTF.